Each of the 21 T cell receptor beta chains below was sequenced from the same sample in a study of metastatic and nonmetastatic thyroid tumors. TCRdb re-called the PCR reads with MiXCR. The sample includes 43,000 or so clones, under 25% of them seen just once. Not a single patient had been given any form of treatment at any point before undergoing thyroid surgery. Sequenced material: blood. The receptors derive from a male donor with papillary thyroid cancer or a benign thyroid nodule (not recorded which). Some clones in this sample may be carry-over from other donors' samples.

The chain carries TRBV30 and TRBJ2-7, with D perhaps TRBD1 (6 bases). The V end lost 0 bases, the J end lost 0 bases, and 18 bases lay between the germline ends. CDR3 length: 17 amino acids. Germline-derived CDR1 and CDR2 are GTSNPN and SVGIG (reference sequence). DNA for the CDR3: TGTGCCTGGAGTGTACGGCCCGGGGACACGAACTCCTACGAGCAGTACTTC. It is translated as CAWSVRPGDTNSYEQYF.

The chain carries TRBV11-3 and TRBJ2-7; 8 bases map to TRBD1. The germline V gene encodes CDR1 SGHNT and CDR2 YENEEA. The CDR3 consists of 14 residues. Trimming removed 4 bases from V and 3 bases from J; junction bases left unmatched: 5. The chain's CDR3 is CASSYRDRNYEQYF. CDR3 bases: TGTGCCAGCAGCTACCGGGACAGGAACTACGAGCAGTACTTC.

Concerning this clone itself: The junction departs from the called germline gene at one end, perhaps through a read error. The chain combines TRBV6-1 with TRBJ2-7; D gene ambiguous. The CDR3 has 12 residues. Germline values: CDR1 MNHNS, CDR2 SASEGT. CDR3 sequence: CASKGSPCEQHF. As DNA, the CDR3 is TGTGCCAGCAAAGGGTCCCCTTGTGAGCAGCACTTC.

There are many counts of this clone. The same CDR3 also results from other DNA sequences found in this sample. The chain combines TRBV5-1 with TRBJ2-2; 11 nucleotides line up with TRBD1. The CDR3 consists of 16 residues. The V segment lost 4 bases and the J segment 6 bases; nucleotides outside the gene matches: 8. CDR1 and CDR2 from the germline V gene are SGHRS and YFSETQ. The CDR3 sequence is CASSTDGQGAAGELFF. The CDR3 DNA sequence: TGCGCCAGCAGCACAGACGGACAGGGGGCCGCCGGGGAGCTGTTTTTT.

At least ten counts were recorded for this clone. The V and J genes are TRBV6-2 or TRBV6-3 and TRBJ1-5; D is possibly TRBD1 (6 bases). The germline V and J ends were trimmed by 7 bases and 7 bases, with 14 bases remaining between them. Germline loops: CDR1 MNHEY, CDR2 SVGEGT. This CDR3 has 13 residues. The CDR3 DNA is TGTGCCAGCAATGGGGGCGCAGGACAGCCCCAGCATTTT. Translated: CASNGGAGQPQHF.

This clone turned up a few times. The V and J genes are TRBV6-5 and TRBJ1-1; D is ambiguous. Trimming left V 3 bases short and J 3 bases short, with 5 bases between. This CDR3 has 12 residues. The V gene's germline CDR1 is MNHEY and CDR2 SVGAGI. Here the CDR3 DNA reads TGTGCCAGCAGTTATGGGGACACTGAAGCTTTCTTT. Translation gives CASSYGDTEAFF.

The CDR3 sequence: CASSSLYTGTGGAGEQYV. The CDR3 DNA follows: TGTGCCAGCAGCTCATTATACACCGGGACAGGGGGCGCGGGGGAGCAGTACGTC. J is TRBJ2-7 and V is TRBV11-2; TRBD1 agrees at 12 bases. The CDR3 is 18 amino acids. CDR1 and CDR2 from the germline V gene are SGHAT and FQNNGV. V lost 4 bases, J lost 7 bases, and 17 bases stayed unmatched.

This CDR3 reads CASSFGQGGYGYTF. Here the CDR3 DNA reads TGTGCCAGCAGTTTCGGGCAGGGAGGCTATGGCTACACCTTC. V usage is TRBV27 and J usage is TRBJ1-2; D might be TRBD1 (5 bases). Germline CDR1 MNHEY, CDR2 SMNVEV (reference sequence). The CDR3 extends over 14 amino acids. The V gene lost 3 bases and the J gene lost 4 bases, with 12 bases spanning the gap.

This clone was found many times. The CDR3 DNA is TGTGCCAGCAGCCAAGTTCCTCCCGTGGTAGGGGGGGACGACAATGAGCAGTTCTTC. It encodes CASSQVPPVVGGDDNEQFF. This sequence joins TRBV3-1 and TRBJ2-1, with TRBD2 as a possible D gene (7 bases). The CDR3 is 19 amino acids. Germline V gene sequence: CDR1 LGHDT, CDR2 YNNKEL (reference sequence). V was trimmed by 1 base and J by 5 bases, leaving 24 bases between them.

In this sample, this clone turned up a few times. The chain employs TRBV19 and TRBJ1-2; D gene ambiguous. Germline assignment: CDR1 LNHDA and CDR2 SQIVND (reference sequence). This CDR3 spans 11 amino acids. The CDR3 DNA reads as TGTTCCACTCAAACGAACTATGGCTACACCTTC. Residues: CSTQTNYGYTF.

This clone has more than one count but fewer than ten. V gene TRBV6-1 combines with J gene TRBJ2-2; D remains unclear. V shed 4 bases and J shed 4 bases, with 10 bases lying between them. This CDR3 spans 14 amino acids. Germline V lookup: CDR1 MNHNS, CDR2 SASEGT. CDR3 loop: CASSARLGTGELFF. The DNA for the CDR3 is TGTGCCAGCAGTGCCCGCCTGGGCACCGGGGAGCTGTTTTTT.

Many counts were recorded for this clone. The chain carries TRBV7-8 and TRBJ2-1; D is ambiguous. Germline V gene data show CDR1 as SGHVS and CDR2 as FQNEAQ. The V gene lost 5 bases and the J gene lost 7 bases, with 12 bases spanning the gap. The length of the CDR3 is 13 residues. This chain's CDR3 is CASSLISVNEQFF. DNA of the CDR3: TGTGCCAGCAGCCTAATATCGGTTAATGAGCAGTTCTTC.

The CDR3 loop is CASSSTQGSDTQYF. DNA of the CDR3: TGTGCCAGCAGCTCCACCCAGGGTTCGGATACGCAGTATTTT. The chain recombines TRBV7-9 with TRBJ2-3, with TRBD1 as a possible D gene (5 bases). The CDR3 totals 14 residues. Germline CDR1 is SEHNR and CDR2 is FQNEAQ (reference sequence). Trimming took 4 bases from V and 6 from J, leaving 14 bases between them.

This clone occurred once. The chain recombines TRBV20-1 with TRBJ2-7; unclear D gene. Deletions cut 3 bases from V and 6 bases from J, with 6 bases between. The CDR3 has 10 amino acids. Germline values: CDR1 DFQATT, CDR2 SNEGSKA (reference sequence). CDR3 region: CSASAREQYF. The CDR3 DNA reads as TGCAGTGCTAGCGCTCGCGAGCAGTACTTC.

The CDR3 protein is CSAGQDTNYGYTF. As DNA, the CDR3 is TGCAGTGCTGGACAGGATACTAACTATGGCTACACCTTC. This chain uses TRBV20-1 with TRBJ1-2; 7 bases agree with TRBD1. The V gene end was trimmed by 5 bases and the J gene end by 0 bases; junction bases not matched to a gene: 3. The CDR3 contains 13 residues. Germline CDR1 DFQATT, CDR2 SNEGSKA (reference sequence).

This clone was recorded at least ten times. It may be a read error: a sequence one base away is much more abundant. The chain employs TRBV5-1 and TRBJ1-2, with TRBD1 as a possible D gene (6 bases). The length of the CDR3 is 15 residues. Trimming stripped 2 bases from V and 3 bases from J, with 14 bases between. The germline CDR1 and CDR2 sequences are SGHRS and YFSETQ. The CDR3 loop is CASSFGQRADYGYTF. Written as DNA, the CDR3 is TGCGCCAGCAGCTTCGGACAGAGGGCAGACTATGGCTACACCTTC.

In this sample, this clone turned up many times. The chain uses TRBV12-3 or TRBV12-4 and TRBJ1-5, with a weak D call TRBD1 (5 bases). The CDR3 loop spans 15 amino acids. Trimming stripped 4 bases from V and 2 bases from J, with 12 bases between. In DNA form, the CDR3 reads TGTGCCAGCAGTTCCGCGGGGGGGGGCAATCAGCCCCAGCATTTT. Amino acid sequence: CASSSAGGGNQPQHF.

The gene calls are TRBV3-1 and TRBJ1-2; D unresolved. The CDR3 has 13 amino acids. Germline V gene lookup returns CDR1 LGHDT and CDR2 YNNKEL (reference sequence). V was cut by 4 bases and J by 10 bases, with 16 bases left in between. The CDR3 spells CASSRPGKNYYTF. CDR3 coding DNA: TGTGCCAGCAGCCGTCCGGGAAAGAATTACTACACCTTC.

This chain links TRBV6-4 with TRBJ1-1; D uncertain. Germline values: CDR1 MRHNA, CDR2 SNTAGT. Trimming removed 6 bases at V and 2 bases at J, with 13 bases between. The CDR3 length is 14 residues. The CDR3 coding sequence is TGTGCCAGCAGACCCGGGCCCTATAACACTGAAGCTTTCTTT. It codes for CASRPGPYNTEAFF.

The J gene is TRBJ2-3, the V gene TRBV12-3 or TRBV12-4; D is undetermined. The CDR3 is 14 amino acids. V was shortened by 5 bases and J by 4 bases, with 13 bases between the two germline ends. The CDR3 sequence is CASSKAFGSDTQYF. CDR3 sequence (DNA): TGTGCCAGCAGTAAAGCCTTTGGGTCAGATACGCAGTATTTT.

This clone was counted at least ten times. The rearrangement links TRBV18 to TRBJ2-3; D is possibly TRBD2 (5 bases). V lost 6 bases to trimming and J lost 1 base, with 11 bases between them. Germline V gene sequence: CDR1 KGHSH, CDR2 LQKENI. CDR3 length: 14 residues. CDR3 loop: CASSQSGRTDTQYF. The CDR3 DNA reads TGTGCCAGCTCCCAAAGCGGTCGCACAGATACGCAGTATTTT.